These 32 T cell receptor beta chains originate from one sample sequenced in a study of blood T cell repertoires in COVID-19. Data came from immunoSEQ multiplex PCR; TCRdb stores just in-frame clones and leaves some out. Of more than 15,000 clones in the sample, 85% to 90% were seen once. The sample taken for sequencing was peripheral blood. These receptors were obtained from a woman in her fifties or sixties with active COVID-19.

This chain connects TRBV29-1 to TRBJ1-2; D may be TRBD1 (5 bases). This CDR3 is built from 14 residues. V was trimmed by 3 bases and J by 2 bases, leaving 13 bases between them. Germline V CDR1 and CDR2: SQVTM, ANQGSEA. The CDR3 nucleotides read TGCAGCGTTGATGGGGCGGATGGAAACTATGGCTACACCTTC. This translates into CSVDGADGNYGYTF. Using reference TRBV29-1 and TRBJ1-2 for the parts outside the CDR3, the full variable domain is SAVISQKPSRDICQRGTSLTIQCQVDSQVTMMFWYRQQPGQSLTLIATANQGSEATYESGFVIDKFPISRPNLTFSTLTVSNMSPEDSSIYLCSVDGADGNYGYTFGSGTRLTVV.

The rearrangement uses TRBV3-1 (or the pseudogene TRBV3-2) and TRBJ2-2; 16 bases align to TRBD2. Losses at the gene ends were 4 bases for V and 4 bases for J; bases not matched to a gene: 6. There are 18 residues in the CDR3. CDR1 is LGHDT, CDR2 YNNKEL, per germline (reference sequence). CDR3 bases: TGTGCCAGCAGCCGGGGACTAGCGGGGGGGCCGGGCACCGGGGAGCTGTTTTTT. Encoded protein: CASSRGLAGGPGTGELFF.

This clone occurred once. V is TRBV5-1 and J is TRBJ1-1; D remains unclear. CDR1 and CDR2 (germline): SGHRS, YFSETQ. This CDR3 is 13 amino acids long. V was cut by 9 bases and J by 3 bases, with 15 bases left in between. The chain's CDR3 is CATNKGGDTEAFF. The CDR3 DNA reads TGCGCCACAAATAAGGGCGGGGACACTGAAGCTTTCTTT.

V is TRBV2 and J is TRBJ1-1, with D perhaps matching TRBD1 (5 bases). The V and J ends lost 9 bases and 0 bases respectively, with 11 bases between them. Per germline, CDR1 SNHLY and CDR2 FYNNEI. The CDR3 has 13 residues. The CDR3 region is CARGEAVNTEAFF. CDR3 DNA sequence: TGTGCCAGGGGGGAGGCGGTGAACACTGAAGCTTTCTTT.

The chain combines TRBV12-3 or TRBV12-4 with TRBJ1-1; D gene ambiguous. There are 13 residues in the CDR3. Trimming shortened V by 3 bases and J by 0 bases, and 5 bases separated the two germline ends. The CDR3 sequence is CASSFLLNTEAFF. The CDR3 region has the DNA TGTGCCAGCAGTTTCCTTCTGAACACTGAAGCTTTCTTT.

CDR3 nucleotides: TGTGCCACCAGCAGAGATCGACAGGGGGGAGAGACCCAGTACTTC. This encodes CATSRDRQGGETQYF. The J gene is TRBJ2-5, the V gene TRBV15, with TRBD1 matching over 9 bases. Trimming took 0 bases from V and 4 from J; bases not matched to a gene: 3. Germline values: CDR1 LNHNV, CDR2 YYDKDF (reference sequence). This CDR3 region has 15 residues.

This sequence joins TRBV19 and TRBJ2-3, with TRBD2 as a possible D gene (5 bases). V shed 10 bases and J shed 0 bases, with 17 bases lying between them. This CDR3 is built from 15 residues. The germline gives CDR1 LNHDA, CDR2 SQIVND (reference sequence). The CDR3 DNA reads TGTGCCACCCGACCCCAGTGGACTAGCACAGATACGCAGTATTTT. Encoded protein: CATRPQWTSTDTQYF.

The rearrangement uses TRBV18 and TRBJ1-5; no clear D gene. The CDR3 spans 13 residues. V dropped 6 bases and J dropped 5 bases, with 11 bases sitting between them. Per the germline V gene, CDR1 is KGHSH and CDR2 is LQKENI. CDR3 sequence (DNA): TGTGCCAGCTCCGATACAGCTGATCAGCCCCAGCATTTT. Residues: CASSDTADQPQHF.

The table lists this clone with a few counts. The chain couples TRBV6-1 to TRBJ2-3; D remains unclear. Per germline, CDR1 MNHNS and CDR2 SASEGT. V was clipped by 1 base and J by 2 bases, with 4 bases between them. The CDR3 runs to 13 residues. For the CDR3, the DNA is TGTGCCAGCAGTGAAGGGCACACAGATACGCAGTATTTT. Amino acids: CASSEGHTDTQYF.

This sequence joins TRBV5-4 and TRBJ2-1; weak D call: TRBD1 (5 bases). The CDR3 runs 14 residues. The germline CDR1 and CDR2 sequences are SGHNT and YYREEE (reference sequence). Deletions cut 3 bases from V and 7 bases from J, with 14 bases between. CDR3 loop: CASSSQSQGNEQFF. CDR3 bases: TGTGCCAGCAGCTCACAGTCTCAGGGAAATGAGCAGTTCTTC.

The chain uses TRBV19 and TRBJ1-2, with D perhaps TRBD1 (5 bases). The CDR3 extends over 15 amino acids. V was trimmed by 5 bases and J by 3 bases, leaving 16 bases between them. Germline CDR1 LNHDA, CDR2 SQIVND (reference sequence). The CDR3 nucleotides read TGTGCCAGTAGTCCGGGACTTAAAGGCGACTATGGCTACACCTTC. The encoded protein is CASSPGLKGDYGYTF. The full variable domain, with the rest looked up from reference TRBV19 and TRBJ1-2, is DGGITQSPKYLFRKEGQNVTLSCEQNLNHDAMYWYRQDPGQGLRLIYYSQIVNDFQKGDIAEGYSVSREKKESFPLTVTSAQKNPTAFYLCASSPGLKGDYGYTFGSGTRLTVV.

The chain is built from TRBV7-3 and TRBJ1-2; the D is unclear. Between the trimmed V and J ends, which lost 0 bases and 2 bases, there was a span of 7 bases. The CDR3 consists of 14 residues. Germline values: CDR1 SGHTA, CDR2 FQGTGA. Here the CDR3 reads CASSLTRENYGYTF. The CDR3, as DNA: TGTGCCAGCAGCTTAACGAGAGAGAACTATGGCTACACCTTC. Full variable domain (rest looked up from reference TRBV7-3 and TRBJ1-2): GAGVSQTPSNKVTEKGKYVELRCDPISGHTALYWYRQSLGQGPEFLIYFQGTGAADDSGLPNDRFFAVRPEGSVSTLKIQRTERGDSAVYLCASSLTRENYGYTFGSGTRLTVV.

The V gene is TRBV10-3, the J gene TRBJ1-6; 9 positions match TRBD1. With V trimmed by 2 bases and J by 10 bases, 6 bases remained unmatched. Germline CDR1 is ENHRY and CDR2 is SYGVKD. The CDR3 length is 15 residues. The CDR3 sequence is CAISERDREDSPLHF. The CDR3 region has the DNA TGTGCCATCAGTGAGAGGGACAGGGAGGACTCACCCCTCCACTTT.

V and J are TRBV5-1 and TRBJ2-7; 7 bases fit TRBD1. From germline, CDR1 is SGHRS and CDR2 YFSETQ. With V trimmed by 7 bases and J by 6 bases, 10 bases remained unmatched. The CDR3 is 13 amino acids. CDR3 bases: TGCGCCAGCGCCCGACAGGGTGGTATCGAGCAGTACTTC. Its protein product is CASARQGGIEQYF.

This clone was observed a few times. The chain uses TRBV10-2 and TRBJ1-5; tentatively, D is TRBD1 (6 bases). Trimming took 0 bases from V and 10 from J, leaving 10 bases between them. Germline CDR1 and CDR2: WSHSY and SAAADI. The CDR3 covers 13 residues. CDR3 protein: CASSESAGAPQHF. The CDR3 bases are TGCGCCAGCAGTGAGTCGGCGGGGGCACCCCAGCATTTT.

This chain uses TRBV9 with TRBJ1-1; possible D gene TRBD1, 5 bases. The V gene's germline CDR1 is SGDLS and CDR2 YYNGEE. Trimming removed 1 base from V and 5 bases from J, with 12 bases in between. The CDR3 loop spans 14 amino acids. The CDR3 region has the DNA TGTGCCAGCAGCGTACTCCCAGGGAGGACTGAAGCTTTCTTT. Protein product: CASSVLPGRTEAFF. The full variable domain, completed using reference TRBV9 and TRBJ1-1, is DSGVTQTPKHLITATGQRVTLRCSPRSGDLSVYWYQQSLDQGLQFLIQYYNGEERAKGNILERFSAQQFPDLHSELNLSSLELGDSALYFCASSVLPGRTEAFFGQGTRLTVV.

This chain links TRBV3-1 (or the pseudogene TRBV3-2) with TRBJ2-2; 8 bases fit TRBD2. This CDR3 has 16 residues. Trimming took 4 bases from V and 1 from J; bases not matched to a gene: 5. Germline lookup yields CDR1 LGHDT and CDR2 YNNKEL (reference sequence). This CDR3 is CASSRELAENTGELFF. CDR3 DNA: TGTGCCAGCAGCCGAGAACTAGCGGAGAACACCGGGGAGCTGTTTTTT.

The V gene is TRBV19, the J gene TRBJ2-1; 11 nucleotides match TRBD2. CDR1 is LNHDA, CDR2 SQIVND, per germline (reference sequence). The CDR3 sequence is 18 residues long. The V and J ends lost 3 bases and 1 base, in that order; junction bases with no gene match: 8. CDR3 in DNA: TGTGCCAGTAGTATGCGGCTAGCGGGGGGCCCGTCCTACAATGAGCAGTTCTTC. Translated, it gives CASSMRLAGGPSYNEQFF. The full variable domain, in which reference TRBV19 and TRBJ2-1 provide the parts outside the CDR3, is DGGITQSPKYLFRKEGQNVTLSCEQNLNHDAMYWYRQDPGQGLRLIYYSQIVNDFQKGDIAEGYSVSREKKESFPLTVTSAQKNPTAFYLCASSMRLAGGPSYNEQFFGPGTRLTVL.

DNA of the CDR3: TGTGCCAGTAGTCCCCCGGGACAGGACCGCGAGCAGTACTTC. Translating it yields CASSPPGQDREQYF. The genes are TRBV19 and TRBJ2-7, with 8 positions matching TRBD1. Germline V gene lookup returns CDR1 LNHDA and CDR2 SQIVND (reference sequence). The CDR3 contains 14 residues. Trimming at V came to 5 bases and at J to 6 bases, leaving 9 bases not matched to a gene.

This clone was counted only a few times. V and J are TRBV5-8 and TRBJ1-1, with D unclear. V was trimmed by 2 bases and J by 0 bases, leaving 5 bases between them. The germline gives CDR1 SGHTS, CDR2 YDEGEE. The CDR3 is made up of 13 amino acids. This CDR3 reads CASSFIMNTEAFF. The DNA for the CDR3 is TGTGCCAGCAGCTTCATCATGAACACTGAAGCTTTCTTT. The whole variable domain, filled in from reference TRBV5-8 and TRBJ1-1, reads EAGVTQSPTHLIKTRGQQATLRCSPISGHTSVYWYQQALGLGLQFLLWYDEGEERNRGNFPPRFSGRQFPNYSSELNVNALELEDSALYLCASSFIMNTEAFFGQGTRLTVV.

The CDR3 DNA sequence: TGTGCCAGTAGTCTTGGGACTAGCACAGATACGCAGTATTTT. This translates into CASSLGTSTDTQYF. The chain links TRBV19 to TRBJ2-3; weak D call: TRBD2 (6 bases). This CDR3 is built from 14 residues. Germline V gene sequence: CDR1 LNHDA, CDR2 SQIVND (reference sequence). Trimming shortened V by 5 bases and J by 0 bases, and 9 bases separated the two germline ends.

J is TRBJ2-1 and V is TRBV4-2; 12 bases fit TRBD2. V was pared by 2 bases and J by 8 bases, with 4 bases of the junction left unmatched. Germline loops: CDR1 LGHNA, CDR2 YNFKEQ. CDR3 length: 15 amino acids. The CDR3 protein is CASSQTLAGGDEQFF. The CDR3 DNA follows: TGTGCCAGCAGCCAAACACTAGCGGGGGGCGATGAGCAGTTCTTC.

The rearrangement joins TRBV9 to TRBJ2-3, with 8 bases aligning to TRBD2. The CDR3 has 16 residues. The germline CDR1 and CDR2 sequences are SGDLS and YYNGEE. The V and J ends lost 0 bases and 1 base, in that order; junction bases with no gene match: 4. The CDR3 DNA is TGTGCCAGCAGCGTAGGGAGTAGCGGGGGCACAGATACGCAGTATTTT. This translates into CASSVGSSGGTDTQYF. The variable domain in full, with the rest retrieved from reference TRBV9 and TRBJ2-3, is DSGVTQTPKHLITATGQRVTLRCSPRSGDLSVYWYQQSLDQGLQFLIQYYNGEERAKGNILERFSAQQFPDLHSELNLSSLELGDSALYFCASSVGSSGGTDTQYFGPGTRLTVL.

Concerning this clone: Mismatch with germline at one junction end may stem from a read error. The V and J genes are TRBV7-7 and TRBJ2-3; 9 bases fit TRBD1. Germline CDR1 SSHAT, CDR2 FNYEAQ (reference sequence). The CDR3 runs 15 residues. For the CDR3, the DNA is TGTGCTAGCAGCTTAGGGACAGGGAAGACAGATACGCAGTATTTT. It translates to CASSLGTGKTDTQYF.

V is TRBV18 and J is TRBJ2-7; 8 positions agree with TRBD2. This CDR3 is 14 amino acids long. The J segment lost 3 bases and the V segment lost 3 bases, leaving 4 bases of the junction unmatched. In germline, CDR1 is KGHSH, CDR2 LQKENI. CDR3 residues: CASSPAGGLYEQYF. The CDR3 DNA reads TGTGCCAGCTCACCCGCGGGGGGCCTCTACGAGCAGTACTTC.

The V call is TRBV5-4, the J call TRBJ1-2; 7 bases align to TRBD1. J gave up 8 bases and V 0 bases, and 4 bases lay outside the gene matches. The CDR3 runs to 13 residues. CDR1 and CDR2 (germline): SGHNT, YYREEE (reference sequence). The CDR3 sequence is CASSLGQGGGYTF. The CDR3 coding sequence is TGTGCCAGCAGCTTGGGACAGGGTGGCGGCTACACCTTC.

The chain recombines TRBV5-1 with TRBJ2-3, with 10 bases that match TRBD2. The junction had 5 bases not matched to a gene; V was cut back by 1 base and J by 6 bases. The CDR3 length is 15 residues. Germline V lookup: CDR1 SGHRS, CDR2 YFSETQ. In nucleotides, the CDR3 is TGCGCCAGCAGCTTGAGCGGGGGGGCCGAGGATACGCAGTATTTT. Residues: CASSLSGGAEDTQYF.

This clone was picked up one time. CDR3 region: CASSGLTGTEAFF. The CDR3 DNA reads as TGTGCCAGCTCTGGTCTTACGGGCACTGAAGCTTTCTTT. The chain combines TRBV2 with TRBJ1-1; no reliable D call. The CDR3 runs 13 residues. In germline, CDR1 is SNHLY, CDR2 FYNNEI. Between the trimmed V and J ends, which lost 8 bases and 4 bases, there was a span of 14 bases.

The CDR3 coding sequence is TGTGCCAGCCTCAAGGGACAGACCACCGGGGAGCTGTTTTTT. Protein: CASLKGQTTGELFF. The chain combines TRBV6-5 with TRBJ2-2; 7 bases are a match to TRBD1. This CDR3 has 14 residues. Germline V gives CDR1 MNHEY, CDR2 SVGAGI. V gave up 8 bases and J gave up 4 bases; unmatched junction bases: 7.

CDR3 loop: CASSQGQGTYEQYF. The CDR3 nucleotides are TGTGCCAGCAGTCAGGGACAGGGCACCTACGAGCAGTACTTC. The chain employs TRBV6-2 or TRBV6-3 and TRBJ2-7; 9 bases fit TRBD1. The germline V gene has CDR1 MNHEY and CDR2 SVGEGT. The CDR3 has 14 residues. The V segment lost 5 bases and the J segment 2 bases; nucleotides outside the gene matches: 4.

The genes are TRBV5-1 and TRBJ1-3; the D is unclear. CDR1 is SGHRS, CDR2 YFSETQ, per germline. The CDR3 sequence is 13 residues long. V was shortened by 6 bases and J by 0 bases, with 7 bases between the two germline ends. CDR3 coding DNA: TGCGCCAGCACCCCCGTCTCTGGAAACACCATATATTTT. Its translation is CASTPVSGNTIYF.

The chain is built from TRBV15 and TRBJ2-3; the match to TRBD2 covers 9 bases. J lost 4 bases, V lost 0 bases, and 5 bases had no gene match. CDR3 length: 16 residues. The germline V gene has CDR1 LNHNV and CDR2 YYDKDF (reference sequence). The CDR3 reads CATSRDLSGGSDTQYF. The CDR3 region has the DNA TGTGCCACCAGCAGAGATCTAAGCGGGGGGTCAGATACGCAGTATTTT.